The rows below give T cell receptor beta chains drawn from one sample of a study of beta chain features in type 1 diabetes. TCRdb keeps only in-frame clones here, not all; method: immunoSEQ multiplex PCR. This sample has approximately 170,000 clones, with 6.5% to 9.5% found just once. Material: central memory CD4+ T cells from blood. The receptors shown here come from a woman in her thirties or forties with type 1 diabetes. The CDR3 runs from the conserved cysteine through the conserved F or W. D genes are given only for firm matches. Rows may omit the clone size; those that give it use once, few, many or a size class.

j_call | d_call | cdr3_length | clone_size | v_call | cdr3_aa | cdr3_nt
TRBJ2-7 | TRBD1 | 14 | few | TRBV7-2 | CASSLMTGVEEQYF | TGTGCCAGCAGCCTGATGACAGGGGTTGAAGAGCAGTACTTC
TRBJ2-4 | TRBD1 | 17 | few | TRBV19 | CASRNEASGTDKNIQYF | TGTGCCAGTAGGAACGAGGCTTCCGGGACAGATAAAAACATTCAGTACTTC
TRBJ2-7 | TRBD2 | 13 | few | TRBV29-1 | CSATSGVSYEQYF | TGCAGCGCGACTAGCGGGGTGTCCTACGAGCAGTACTTC
TRBJ2-7 | TRBD2 | 17 | NA | TRBV28 | CASSSRAPAGGWGEQYF | TGTGCCAGCAGTTCCCGCGCTCCAGCGGGAGGGTGGGGCGAGCAGTACTTC
TRBJ1-5 | TRBD1 | 15 | NA | TRBV2 | CASRATGGGNQPQHF | TGTGCCAGCAGGGCGACAGGGGGGGGCAATCAGCCCCAGCATTTT
TRBJ1-1 | NA | 13 | few | TRBV9 | CASSVMAGSEAFF | TGTGCCAGCAGCGTAATGGCCGGGTCTGAAGCTTTCTTT
TRBJ1-1 | NA | 13 | NA | TRBV7-2 | CASSLESDTEAFF | TGTGCCAGCAGCTTAGAATCTGACACTGAAGCTTTCTTT
TRBJ2-3 | NA | 17 | NA | TRBV9 | CASSVAGEAGGTDTQYF | TGTGCCAGCAGCGTAGCTGGGGAAGCGGGCGGCACAGATACGCAGTATTTT
TRBJ2-2 | TRBD2 | 20 | few | TRBV4-3 | CASSQGGGLAGAGNTGELFF | TGCGCCAGCAGCCAAGGGGGGGGACTAGCGGGAGCTGGGAACACCGGGGAGCTGTTTTTT
TRBJ1-1 | TRBD1 | 14 | NA | TRBV4-2 | CASSPRTGDTEAFF | TGTGCCAGCAGCCCCCGGACAGGCGACACTGAAGCTTTCTTT
TRBJ2-3 | NA | 14 | few | TRBV7-2 | CASSLTGITDTQYF | TGTGCCAGCAGCTTAACAGGGATCACAGATACGCAGTATTTT
TRBJ1-1 | TRBD1 | 15 | few | TRBV7-3 | CASSPRQGRNTEAFF | TGTGCCAGCAGCCCCCGACAGGGAAGGAACACTGAAGCTTTCTTT
TRBJ1-3 | NA | 15 | many | TRBV19 | CASSPQRLTGNTIYF | TGTGCCAGTAGTCCCCAGCGGCTGACTGGAAACACCATATATTTT
TRBJ2-1 | NA | 13 | few | TRBV5-4 | CASSDITIDEQFF | TGTGCCAGCAGCGACATTACGATCGATGAGCAGTTCTTC
TRBJ2-3 | NA | 13 | NA | TRBV27 | CASRGRNTDTQYF | TGTGCCAGCAGGGGCCGGAACACAGATACGCAGTATTTT
TRBJ1-1 | NA | 13 | few | TRBV7-2 | CASSFREGAEAFF | TGTGCCAGCAGCTTCAGGGAAGGGGCTGAAGCTTTCTTT
TRBJ2-7 | NA | 16 | NA | TRBV18 | CASSPGSSTLSYEQYF | TGTGCCAGCTCGCCCGGGTCGTCAACACTCTCCTACGAGCAGTACTTC
TRBJ1-2 | NA | 15 | few | TRBV4-1 | CASSQGTLATYGYTF | TGCGCCAGCAGCCAAGGGACACTAGCAACCTATGGCTACACCTTC
TRBJ2-1 | NA | 12 | NA | TRBV6-1 | CASRSLGGEQFF | TGTGCCAGCAGATCATTAGGGGGTGAGCAGTTCTTC
TRBJ2-7 | TRBD1 | 12 | few | TRBV28 | CASSETTGEQYF | TGTGCCAGCAGTGAGACGACAGGGGAGCAGTACTTC
TRBJ2-1 | NA | 14 | NA | TRBV5-1 | CASSGRFSSNEQFF | TGCGCCAGCAGCGGCCGATTTTCTTCCAATGAGCAGTTCTTC
TRBJ2-1 | NA | 15 | NA | TRBV7-9 | CASSLEGGTYNEQFF | TGTGCCAGCAGCTTAGAAGGAGGTACCTACAATGAGCAGTTCTTC
TRBJ2-1 | TRBD2 | 12 | NA | TRBV28 | CATWGGYNEQFF | TGTGCCACCTGGGGGGGGTACAATGAGCAGTTCTTC
TRBJ2-2 | NA | 15 | NA | TRBV5-1 | CASSLGALDTGELFF | TGCGCCAGCAGCTTGGGGGCTTTAGACACCGGGGAGCTGTTTTTT
TRBJ2-3 | NA | 11 | NA | TRBV7-2 | CASTLSDTQYF | TGTGCCAGTACCTTATCGGATACGCAGTATTTT
TRBJ2-7 | TRBD2 | 14 | few | TRBV29-1 | CSVDKSGTTGEQYF | TGCAGCGTGGACAAATCCGGGACTACGGGCGAGCAGTACTTC
TRBJ2-3 | TRBD1 | 17 | few | TRBV15 | CATSRPGTGRSFGTQYF | TGTGCCACCAGCAGGCCCGGGACAGGGAGGTCGTTCGGTACGCAGTATTTT
TRBJ1-1 | NA | 13 | few | TRBV5-4 | CASSQKEVREAFF | TGTGCCAGCAGCCAGAAAGAGGTTAGGGAAGCTTTCTTT
TRBJ1-1 | NA | 12 | NA | TRBV6-5 | CASSTQYTEAFF | TGTGCCAGCAGTACACAGTACACTGAAGCTTTCTTT
TRBJ2-2 | NA | 18 | many | TRBV7-2 | CASSTGRSRTANTGELFF | TGTGCCAGCAGCACCGGCCGATCCCGGACTGCGAACACCGGGGAGCTGTTTTTT
TRBJ2-3 | NA | 15 | NA | TRBV5-1 | CASRTTSTGTDTQYF | TGCGCCAGCAGAACTACTAGCACCGGCACAGATACGCAGTATTTT
TRBJ1-2 | NA | 14 | few | TRBV9 | CASSVAQGNRGYTF | TGTGCCAGCAGCGTAGCACAGGGTAACCGAGGCTACACCTTC
TRBJ2-7 | NA | 13 | NA | TRBV10-2 | CASSDRPSYEQYF | TGCGCCAGCAGTGATAGGCCTAGCTACGAGCAGTACTTC
TRBJ2-5 | TRBD1 | 14 | few | TRBV5-4 | CASSHRGQGETQYF | TGTGCCAGCAGCCACAGGGGCCAGGGAGAGACCCAGTACTTC
TRBJ1-5 | NA | 15 | few | TRBV9 | CATNDPGPCNQPQHF | TGTGCCACGAATGACCCGGGTCCCTGCAATCAGCCCCAGCATTTT
TRBJ2-7 | NA | 16 | NA | TRBV6-6 | CASSYSGTRANEEQYF | TGTGCCAGCAGTTACTCGGGGACACGTGCAAATGAGGAGCAGTACTTC
TRBJ1-2 | NA | 15 | NA | TRBV2 | CARIDPRGWRYGYTF | TGTGCCAGAATCGACCCAAGGGGTTGGCGATATGGCTACACCTTC
TRBJ1-2 | NA | 15 | NA | TRBV28 | CASSLGLLANYGYTF | TGTGCCAGCAGTTTGGGCCTTTTAGCTAACTATGGCTACACCTTC
TRBJ2-2 | TRBD1 | 15 | many | TRBV7-9 | CASSGGTGVTGELFF | TGTGCCAGCAGCGGAGGGACAGGGGTCACCGGGGAGCTGTTTTTT
TRBJ1-5 | NA | 14 | NA | TRBV28 | CASTPGSRNQPQHF | TGTGCCAGCACCCCAGGTTCTCGCAATCAGCCCCAGCATTTT
TRBJ1-1 | NA | 15 | few | TRBV4-2 | CASSLEGLLNTEAFF | TGTGCCAGCAGCCTTGAGGGACTGCTGAACACTGAAGCTTTCTTT
TRBJ2-4 | TRBD1 | 15 | few | TRBV5-4 | CASSVQGTGNNIQYF | TGTGCCAGCAGCGTACAGGGGACAGGGAATAACATTCAGTACTTC
TRBJ2-7 | TRBD1 | 14 | few | TRBV5-1 | CASSTGQGSYEQYF | TGCGCCAGCAGCACAGGACAGGGATCGTACGAGCAGTACTTC
TRBJ1-2 | TRBD1 | 16 | NA | TRBV14 | CASSQNPGQLNYGYTF | TGTGCCAGCAGCCAAAACCCGGGACAGCTCAACTATGGCTACACCTTC
TRBJ2-7 | NA | 13 | NA | TRBV5-4 | CASSLVGAGEQYF | TGTGCCAGCAGCTTGGTGGGGGCTGGGGAGCAGTACTTC
TRBJ2-1 | NA | 13 | NA | TRBV6-5 | CASSYPRGGEQFF | TGTGCCAGCAGTTACCCTCGGGGTGGTGAGCAGTTCTTC
TRBJ2-1 | TRBD2 | 14 | few | TRBV7-6 | CASSRAGGDNEQFF | TGTGCCAGCAGCAGAGCGGGAGGGGACAATGAGCAGTTCTTC
TRBJ2-2 | TRBD2 | 16 | NA | TRBV18 | CASSQMAGEGTGELFF | TGTGCCAGCTCACAAATGGCGGGGGAAGGCACCGGGGAGCTGTTTTTT
TRBJ2-1 | TRBD2 | 15 | NA | TRBV15 | CATSRRTSGSDEQFF | TGTGCCACCAGCAGAAGGACTAGCGGGAGCGATGAGCAGTTCTTC
TRBJ2-2 | TRBD2 | 16 | NA | TRBV7-9 | CASRPSGRGNTGELFF | TGTGCCAGCAGGCCTAGCGGGAGAGGGAACACCGGGGAGCTGTTTTTT
TRBJ2-7 | NA | 16 | few | TRBV10-3 | CAISESEGGLTYEQYF | TGTGCCATCAGTGAGTCGGAGGGTGGATTAACCTACGAGCAGTACTTC
TRBJ1-1 | NA | 11 | few | TRBV20-1 | CRQGGITEAFF | TGCAGACAAGGCGGGATCACTGAAGCTTTCTTT
TRBJ2-1 | NA | 16 | many | TRBV4-1 | CASSQGPGSSYNEQFF | TGCGCCAGCAGCCAAGGCCCGGGGAGCTCCTACAATGAGCAGTTCTTC
TRBJ1-6 | TRBD1 | 16 | NA | TRBV28 | CASTQGVSSYNSPLHF | TGTGCCAGCACCCAGGGGGTGAGCTCCTATAATTCACCCCTCCACTTT
TRBJ2-1 | TRBD1 | 16 | few | TRBV7-6 | CASSYEGQTPRAEQFF | TGTGCCAGCAGCTACGAGGGACAGACCCCCAGGGCCGAGCAGTTCTTC
TRBJ2-5 | NA | 15 | NA | TRBV6-5 | CASSYSYSGQETQYF | TGTGCCAGCAGTTACTCGTATAGCGGCCAAGAGACCCAGTACTTC
TRBJ2-7 | NA | 12 | NA | TRBV7-3 | CASGPLHYEQYF | TGTGCCAGCGGTCCACTCCACTACGAGCAGTACTTC
TRBJ2-5 | NA | 15 | many | TRBV11-1 | CASSLFGGNQETQYF | TGTGCCAGCAGCTTATTCGGCGGGAACCAAGAGACCCAGTACTTC
TRBJ2-3 | NA | 14 | NA | TRBV14 | CASSYSSAGDTQYF | TGTGCCAGCAGCTACTCCTCGGCGGGAGATACGCAGTATTTT